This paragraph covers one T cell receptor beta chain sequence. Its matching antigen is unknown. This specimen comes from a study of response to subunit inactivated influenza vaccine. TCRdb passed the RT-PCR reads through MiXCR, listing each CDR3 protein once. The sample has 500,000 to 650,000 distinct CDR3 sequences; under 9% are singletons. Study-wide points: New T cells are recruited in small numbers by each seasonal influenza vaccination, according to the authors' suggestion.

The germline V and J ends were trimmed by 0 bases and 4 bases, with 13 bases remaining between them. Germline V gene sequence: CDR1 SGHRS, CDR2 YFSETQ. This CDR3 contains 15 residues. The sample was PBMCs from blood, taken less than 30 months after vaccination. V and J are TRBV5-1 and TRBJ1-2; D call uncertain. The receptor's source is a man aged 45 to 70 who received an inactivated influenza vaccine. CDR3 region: CASSLEPGSLYGYTF. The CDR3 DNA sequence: TGCGCCAGCAGCTTGGAGCCAGGAAGCCTCTATGGCTACACCTTC.